This T cell receptor (beta chain) derives from a study of STAT3 mutations in large granular lymphocyte leukemia. Regarding this clone: What it binds is not known.

Study outcomes and limitations: In T-cell large granular lymphocyte leukemia, about half of patients showed multiple immunodominant subclonotypes.

Between the trimmed V and J ends, which lost 6 bases and 6 bases, there was a span of 15 bases. CDR1 and CDR2 from the germline V gene are LNHNV and YYDKDF (reference sequence). CDR3 length: 13 residues. Here immunoSEQ multiplex PCR was the method, and the copy in TCRdb shows in-frame clones only, minus some. The sample shows some 17,000 clones, approximately 84% of them seen only once. The chain has TRBV15 and TRBJ2-7; no reliable D call. The clonotype comes from a man in his fifties with T-cell large granular lymphocyte leukemia. Some clones in this sample may be carry-over from other donors' samples. Sequencing was performed on peripheral blood mononuclear cells. The CDR3 bases are TGTGCCACCAGGGACCCTAACGTCGCCGAGCAGTACTTC. It is translated as CATRDPNVAEQYF.